The 21 T cell receptor beta chains below were found in one sample sequenced in a study of control samples from healthy donors and cancer patients. Sequencing used immunoSEQ multiplex PCR; TCRdb keeps in-frame clones, though not all of them. In the table there are about 120,000 clones, roughly 91% of which are singletons. The source material was PBMCs. The receptor source for this set is a man between 45 and 60 years old with head and neck cancer.

This clone was counted once. The rearrangement links TRBV6-5 to TRBJ2-3, with TRBD1 identical over 9 bases. The CDR3 loop spans 13 amino acids. With V trimmed by 6 bases and J by 7 bases, 5 bases remained unmatched. Germline V gives CDR1 MNHEY, CDR2 SVGAGI. CDR3 DNA: TGTGCCAGCAGGGGGACAGGGTCGAATACGCAGTATTTT. Protein: CASRGTGSNTQYF.

The V call is TRBV6-2 or TRBV6-3, the J call TRBJ1-1; 8 nucleotides align to TRBD1. Germline CDR1 and CDR2: MNHEY and SVGEGT. The CDR3 is 16 amino acids. J gave up 7 bases and V 6 bases, and 16 bases lay outside the gene matches. For the CDR3, the DNA is TGTGCCAGCAGCCGATCCAATCAGGGGGCTTGGGTTGAAGCTTTCTTT. Residues: CASSRSNQGAWVEAFF.

The genes are TRBV6-5 and TRBJ1-3, with D tentatively TRBD1 (6 bases). This CDR3 has 15 amino acids. Germline V gene data show CDR1 as MNHEY and CDR2 as SVGAGI. V was clipped by 6 bases and J by 0 bases, with 12 bases between them. CDR3 sequence: CASSFTGLSGNTIYF. Written as DNA, the CDR3 is TGTGCCAGCAGCTTTACAGGGCTCTCTGGAAACACCATATATTTT.

This chain connects TRBV12-3 or TRBV12-4 to TRBJ1-1, with D unclear. V lost 2 bases to trimming and J lost 4 bases, with 5 bases between them. There are 12 residues in the CDR3. The CDR3: CASSLPPTEAFF. The CDR3 nucleotides are TGTGCCAGCAGTTTACCCCCCACTGAAGCTTTCTTT.

The rearrangement uses TRBV24-1 and TRBJ2-1, with 10 positions matching TRBD2. The CDR3 contains 17 residues. V lost 5 bases and J lost 0; bases outside the gene matches: 6. Germline V CDR1 and CDR2: KGHDR, SFDVKD. CDR3: CATSGASGGSSYNEQFF. CDR3 bases: TGTGCCACCAGTGGGGCTAGCGGGGGCAGCTCCTACAATGAGCAGTTCTTC.

This chain links TRBV4-1 with TRBJ1-3; 8 nucleotides match TRBD1. The CDR3 covers 16 residues. The germline CDR1 and CDR2 sequences are MGHRA and YSYEKL. J lost 0 bases, V lost 1 base, and 2 bases had no gene match. In nucleotides, the CDR3 is TGCGCCAGCAGCCAAGTGGACAGGGACTCTGGAAACACCATATATTTT. Translating it yields CASSQVDRDSGNTIYF.

This clone has just a few counts. The V gene is TRBV4-1, the J gene TRBJ2-7; possibly TRBD1 or TRBD2 for D (5 bases each). Trimming shortened V by 4 bases and J by 4 bases, and 14 bases separated the two germline ends. Germline-derived CDR1 and CDR2 are MGHRA and YSYEKL. The CDR3 spans 14 residues. The CDR3 DNA reads TGCGCCAGCAGCCCGGGACGCTTAAAGTACGAGCAGTACTTC. It specifies CASSPGRLKYEQYF.

The rearrangement links TRBV3-1 (or the pseudogene TRBV3-2) to TRBJ2-1, with 7 bases lining up with TRBD2. Per the germline V gene, CDR1 is LGHDT and CDR2 is YNNKEL (reference sequence). The CDR3 extends over 15 amino acids. The V gene end was trimmed by 4 bases and the J gene end by 7 bases; junction bases not matched to a gene: 10. This chain's CDR3 is CASSRRSGEGNEQFF. CDR3 DNA: TGTGCCAGCAGCCGGAGGAGCGGGGAAGGTAATGAGCAGTTCTTC.

The chain carries TRBV6-2 or TRBV6-3 and TRBJ2-3; unclear D gene. This CDR3 is 13 amino acids long. Trimming cost V 5 bases and J 4 bases, with 10 bases left between them. Germline CDR1 is MNHEY and CDR2 is SVGEGT. CDR3 bases: TGTGCCAGCAGTCCCTGGACCTCAGATACGCAGTATTTT. Translated, it gives CASSPWTSDTQYF.

The V gene is TRBV6-6, the J gene TRBJ1-1; no clear D gene. The CDR3 loop spans 12 amino acids. V was trimmed by 2 bases and J by 6 bases, leaving 7 bases between them. Germline values: CDR1 MNHNY, CDR2 SVGAGI (reference sequence). DNA for the CDR3: TGTGCCAGCAGTTACGGGGATGCTGAAGCTTTCTTT. It translates to CASSYGDAEAFF.

This sequence joins TRBV12-3 or TRBV12-4 and TRBJ1-5; D remains unclear. The V end was cut by 0 bases, the J end by 2 bases, with 2 bases between. The CDR3 length is 13 residues. CDR3 nucleotides: TGTGCCAGCAGTTTAGCGGGCAATCAGCCCCAGCATTTT. Translating it yields CASSLAGNQPQHF.

The chain is built from TRBV12-3 or TRBV12-4 and TRBJ2-2, with D unclear. V was clipped by 3 bases and J by 3 bases, with 2 bases between them. This CDR3 has 12 amino acids. The CDR3 here is CASSLDTGELFF. In DNA form, the CDR3 reads TGTGCCAGCAGTTTGGACACCGGGGAGCTGTTTTTT.

This sequence joins TRBV6-5 and TRBJ1-1; 7 positions match TRBD1. V dropped 0 bases and J dropped 1; count of bases not matched to a gene: 2. Germline lookup yields CDR1 MNHEY and CDR2 SVGAGI. The CDR3 consists of 15 residues. CDR3 nucleotides: TGTGCCAGCAGTTACTCGCGACAGGGGAACACTGAAGCTTTCTTT. It is translated as CASSYSRQGNTEAFF.

The rearrangement joins TRBV29-1 to TRBJ2-3; D is unresolved. The CDR3 consists of 15 residues. Trimming stripped 6 bases from V and 1 base from J, with 17 bases between. Germline V gene data show CDR1 as SQVTM and CDR2 as ANQGSEA. The CDR3 DNA reads as TGCAGCGTGGACCCCAACGGATGGGGCACAGATACGCAGTATTTT. As protein: CSVDPNGWGTDTQYF.

V and J are TRBV4-3 and TRBJ2-7, with D unclear. The CDR3 is made up of 14 amino acids. V was clipped by 0 bases and J by 3 bases, with 9 bases between them. Looked up from germline, CDR1 is LGHNA and CDR2 is YSLEER. As DNA, the CDR3 is TGCGCCAGCAGCCAAGATAACGACGGCTACGAGCAGTACTTC. Residues: CASSQDNDGYEQYF.

J is TRBJ1-1 and V is TRBV19; 8 bases are a match to TRBD1. CDR1 is LNHDA, CDR2 SQIVND, per germline (reference sequence). J was trimmed by 2 bases and V by 5 bases; bases with no gene match: 7. The CDR3 runs 15 residues. The CDR3 sequence: CASSFDRGSNTEAFF. Here the CDR3 DNA reads TGTGCCAGTAGTTTCGACAGGGGTTCTAACACTGAAGCTTTCTTT.

The V gene is TRBV10-3, the J gene TRBJ2-3, with 12 bases identical to TRBD2. Germline CDR1 and CDR2: ENHRY and SYGVKD. CDR3 length: 12 residues. V was clipped by 10 bases and J by 6 bases; unmatched bases: 2. CDR3 sequence reads: CATSGGADTQYF. DNA for the CDR3: TGTGCCACTAGCGGGGGGGCCGATACGCAGTATTTT.

This rearrangement joins TRBV13 to TRBJ2-7; 7 bases match TRBD1. The V segment lost 6 bases and the J segment 3 bases; nucleotides outside the gene matches: 8. Germline V gene sequence: CDR1 PRHDT, CDR2 FYEKMQ (reference sequence). This CDR3 comprises 14 residues. This CDR3 is CASRAGAGGYEQYF. The CDR3 DNA sequence: TGTGCCAGCAGGGCCGGGGCAGGGGGCTACGAGCAGTACTTC.

This chain uses TRBV28 with TRBJ2-3, with TRBD2 matching over 11 bases. V lost 6 bases and J lost 4; bases outside the gene matches: 6. CDR1 MDHEN and CDR2 SYDVKM come from the germline V gene. The CDR3 has 15 amino acids. Here the CDR3 reads CASRAPSGGSDTQYF. CDR3 coding DNA: TGTGCCAGCAGGGCTCCTAGCGGGGGGTCAGATACGCAGTATTTT.

The CDR3 coding sequence is TGCGCCAGCAGCCAAGACCAGGGTGCGCAGTATTTT. Its protein is CASSQDQGAQYF. The chain has TRBV4-1 and TRBJ2-3; D possibly corresponds to TRBD1 (5 bases). The CDR3 is 12 residues long. Germline CDR1 reads MGHRA; CDR2 reads YSYEKL. The germline V and J ends were trimmed by 0 bases and 10 bases, with 8 bases remaining between them.

The chain uses TRBV4-3 and TRBJ2-7; D is perhaps TRBD2 (7 bases). Germline values: CDR1 LGHNA, CDR2 YSLEER. This CDR3 is 15 amino acids long. Trimming cost V 2 bases and J 2 bases, with 13 bases left between them. The CDR3 loop reads CASSQMRGGAYEQYF. The CDR3, as DNA: TGCGCCAGCAGCCAAATGAGGGGGGGAGCCTACGAGCAGTACTTC.